The 3 T cell receptor beta chains given below trace back to one sample, sequenced in a study of CD8 T cells in ankylosing spondylitis. TCRdb re-called the 5' RACE reads through MiXCR, storing one row per CDR3 protein. Of roughly 100,000 distinct CDR3 sequences detected, less than 25% appear once; the ten largest clones hold approximately 13%. The sequencing sample was made of synovial fluid, either unsorted or a sorted T cell fraction (not recorded which). The source of these receptors is a male donor with ankylosing spondylitis.

At least ten counts were recorded for this clonotype. V usage is TRBV15 and J usage is TRBJ2-2, with 9 bases lining up with TRBD2. Trimming removed 10 bases from V and 1 base from J; junction bases left unmatched: 4. The CDR3 consists of 14 residues. Germline CDR1 is LNHNV and CDR2 is YYDKDF (reference sequence). CDR3 DNA: TGTGCCAGCGGGAGGGAAAAGAACACCGGGGAGCTGTTTTTT. It specifies CASGREKNTGELFF.

This clonotype was seen at least ten times. The chain combines TRBV20-1 with TRBJ1-2; no reliable D call. Trimming stripped 6 bases from V and 0 bases from J, with 5 bases between. CDR1 DFQATT and CDR2 SNEGSKA come from the germline V gene (reference sequence). This CDR3 comprises 11 residues. The CDR3 DNA reads TGCAGTGCCCTCTCTAACTATGGCTACACCTTC. Amino acid sequence: CSALSNYGYTF.

By sample fraction, this clonotype is medium-sized. The chain has TRBV29-1 and TRBJ2-2; no definite D call. Trimming removed 7 bases at V and 4 bases at J, with 7 bases between. This CDR3 is built from 11 residues. Per the germline V gene, CDR1 is SQVTM and CDR2 is ANQGSEA. The CDR3 bases are TGCAGCGGGTCGAGCACCGGGGAGCTGTTTTTT. The encoded protein is CSGSSTGELFF.